The rows below give T cell receptor beta chains drawn from one sample of a study of blood T cell repertoires in COVID-19. TCRdb keeps only in-frame clones here, not all; method: immunoSEQ multiplex PCR. The sample has roughly 200,000 clones; roughly 86% are singletons. Material for sequencing was peripheral blood. These receptors were collected from a man aged 18 to 29 with active or convalescent COVID-19. CDR3s include the opening cysteine and the closing phenylalanine or tryptophan. The D gene is left open where the match is weak. Where a row states a size, it is once, few, many or the class of an expanded clone; other rows omit it.

D gene | J gene | clone size | CDR3 length | V gene | CDR3 protein | CDR3 DNA
TRBD1 | TRBJ1-1 | . | 13 | TRBV7-9 | CASSSNRDRDAFF | TGTGCCAGCAGCTCAAACCGGGACAGGGACGCTTTCTTT
TRBD1 | TRBJ1-5 | . | 15 | TRBV28 | CASSTADRGHQPQHF | TGTGCCAGCAGCACTGCGGACAGGGGGCATCAGCCCCAGCATTTT
. | TRBJ1-2 | . | 11 | TRBV24-1 | CATSDLQGYTF | TGTGCCACCAGTGATTTGCAGGGCTACACCTTC
. | TRBJ1-1 | . | 13 | TRBV6-5 | CASSYEENTEAFF | TGTGCCAGCAGTTACGAGGAGAACACTGAAGCTTTCTTT
. | TRBJ2-2 | . | 17 | TRBV18 | CASSPLYSQGNTGELFF | TGTGCCAGCTCACCACTTTATTCGCAGGGGAACACCGGGGAGCTGTTTTTT
TRBD1 | TRBJ1-6 | few | 15 | TRBV27 | CASSPIDRDNSPLHF | TGTGCCAGCAGCCCGATCGACAGGGATAATTCACCCCTCCACTTT
TRBD1 | TRBJ2-7 | . | 12 | TRBV27 | CATGQGIHEQYF | TGTGCCACCGGACAGGGTATCCACGAGCAGTACTTC
TRBD1 | TRBJ1-2 | . | 12 | TRBV10-3 | CAISRGEGGYTF | TGTGCCATCAGCAGGGGGGAAGGTGGCTACACCTTC
. | TRBJ2-7 | . | 14 | TRBV11-2 | CASSSPGHLDEQYF | TGTGCCAGCAGCTCGCCGGGACATCTCGACGAGCAGTACTTC
. | TRBJ2-7 | . | 13 | TRBV12-3/TRBV12-4 | CASSPDGSYEQYF | TGTGCCAGCAGTCCGGACGGGAGCTACGAGCAGTACTTC
TRBD1 | TRBJ1-6 | . | 13 | TRBV2 | CASRSQGNSPLHF | TGTGCCAGCAGGTCACAGGGGAATTCACCCCTCCACTTT
. | TRBJ2-7 | . | 11 | TRBV7-6 | CASSNSYEQYF | TGTGCCAGCAGCAACAGCTACGAGCAGTACTTC
. | TRBJ2-1 | . | 16 | TRBV25-1 | CASSVRDSNVYNEQFF | TGTGCCAGCAGTGTCCGGGACTCAAACGTGTACAATGAGCAGTTCTTC
. | TRBJ2-5 | . | 12 | TRBV5-6 | CASSPGTETQYF | TGTGCCAGCAGCCCCGGTACTGAGACCCAGTACTTC
TRBD1 | TRBJ1-2 | . | 14 | TRBV7-9 | CASSGDRANYGYTF | TGTGCCAGCAGCGGGGACAGAGCTAACTATGGCTACACCTTC
TRBD1 | TRBJ2-3 | . | 15 | TRBV5-1 | CASSLGQGAVDTQYF | TGCGCCAGCAGCTTGGGACAGGGGGCTGTAGATACGCAGTATTTT
. | TRBJ1-5 | once | 18 | TRBV11-3 | CASSKMGNRAEVGQPQHF | TGTGCCAGCAGCAAAATGGGGAATCGGGCGGAGGTGGGCCAGCCCCAGCATTTT
TRBD2 | TRBJ2-1 | few | 15 | TRBV19 | CASSPGTSGNNEQFF | TGTGCCAGTAGTCCCGGGACTAGCGGGAACAATGAGCAGTTCTTC
. | TRBJ2-7 | . | 15 | TRBV19 | CASSQTGDLNYEQYF | TGTGCCAGTAGTCAAACGGGGGACCTAAACTACGAGCAGTACTTC
TRBD2 | TRBJ2-1 | . | 16 | TRBV11-2 | CASSNLLAGPNNEQFF | TGTGCCAGCAGCAACCTACTAGCGGGGCCAAACAATGAGCAGTTCTTC
. | TRBJ1-1 | . | 15 | TRBV19 | CASSSKTYLNTEAFF | TGTGCCAGTAGTTCGAAGACATATTTGAACACTGAAGCTTTCTTT
TRBD1 | TRBJ2-7 | . | 13 | TRBV30 | CAWDGTGGNEQYF | TGTGCCTGGGACGGGACAGGGGGCAACGAGCAGTACTTC
TRBD2 | TRBJ2-2 | . | 16 | TRBV28 | CASSYPGGPQLGELFF | TGTGCCAGCAGCTATCCGGGAGGGCCTCAGCTCGGGGAGCTGTTTTTT
. | TRBJ1-2 | . | 13 | TRBV5-5 | CASSLAEGLRYTF | TGTGCCAGCAGCTTGGCCGAGGGACTTCGCTACACCTTC
. | TRBJ1-3 | . | 15 | TRBV30 | CAWSVGGASGNTIYF | TGTGCCTGGAGTGTGGGCGGGGCCTCTGGAAACACCATATATTTT
TRBD1 | TRBJ1-2 | . | 15 | TRBV7-2 | CASSWDRGPNYGYTF | TGTGCCAGCAGCTGGGACAGGGGACCCAACTATGGCTACACCTTC